This T cell receptor (beta chain) was sequenced for a study of T cells after yellow fever vaccination. TCRdb used MiXCR to reprocess the 5' RACE reads, holding one entry per CDR3 protein. In the table there are some 350,000 distinct CDR3 sequences, about 4% of which are singletons. General study findings and limits: The booster saw the reappearance of most primary-vaccination clones (more than 95% CD4, around 88% CD8).

In its sample, this clonotype was seen a few times. The antigen is not known. The CDR3 sequence is 16 residues long. CDR1 and CDR2 (germline): LGHNA, YSLEER. Between the trimmed V and J ends, which lost 6 bases and 3 bases, there was a span of 20 bases. Here the sequenced sample was PBMCs, taken 5 days after the yellow fever booster vaccination. The chain has TRBV4-3 and TRBJ1-1; perhaps TRBD1 as D (6 bases). This clonotype was obtained from a man between 18 and 35 years old who received the YFV17D yellow fever vaccine. The CDR3 region has the DNA TGCGCCAGCAGTTCAGGGCAGGGGTTTGGCGACACTGAAGCTTTCTTT. Translation: CASSSGQGFGDTEAFF.